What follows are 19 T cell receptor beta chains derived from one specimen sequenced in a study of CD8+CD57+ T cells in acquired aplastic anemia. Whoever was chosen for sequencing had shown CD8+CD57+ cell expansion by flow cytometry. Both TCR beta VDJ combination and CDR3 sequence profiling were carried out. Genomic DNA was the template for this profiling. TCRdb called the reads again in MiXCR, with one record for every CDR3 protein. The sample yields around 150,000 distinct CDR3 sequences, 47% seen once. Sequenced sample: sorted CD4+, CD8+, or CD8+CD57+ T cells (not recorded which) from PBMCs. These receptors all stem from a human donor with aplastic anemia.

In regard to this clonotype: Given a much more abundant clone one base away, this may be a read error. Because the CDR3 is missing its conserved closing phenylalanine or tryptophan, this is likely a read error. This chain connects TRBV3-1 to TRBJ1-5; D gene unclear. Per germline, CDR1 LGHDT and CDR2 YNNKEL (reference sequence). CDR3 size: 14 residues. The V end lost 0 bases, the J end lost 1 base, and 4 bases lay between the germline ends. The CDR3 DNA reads TGTGCCAGCAGCCAAGATGGAAGCAATCAGCCCCAGCATTCT. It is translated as CASSQDGSNQPQHS.

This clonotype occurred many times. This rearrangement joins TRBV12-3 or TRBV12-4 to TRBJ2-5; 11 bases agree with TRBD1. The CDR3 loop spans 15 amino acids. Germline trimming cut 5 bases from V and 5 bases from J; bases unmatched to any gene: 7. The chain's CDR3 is CASSRDRGREETQYF. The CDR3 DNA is TGTGCCAGCAGTAGGGACAGGGGGAGAGAGGAGACCCAGTACTTC.

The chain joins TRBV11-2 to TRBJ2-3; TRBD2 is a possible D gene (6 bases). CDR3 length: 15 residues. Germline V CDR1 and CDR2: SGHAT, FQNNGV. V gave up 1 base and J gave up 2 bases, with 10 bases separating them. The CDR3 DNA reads TGTGCCAGCAGCTTAGTCGGGGGATTCACAGATACGCAGTATTTT. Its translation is CASSLVGGFTDTQYF.

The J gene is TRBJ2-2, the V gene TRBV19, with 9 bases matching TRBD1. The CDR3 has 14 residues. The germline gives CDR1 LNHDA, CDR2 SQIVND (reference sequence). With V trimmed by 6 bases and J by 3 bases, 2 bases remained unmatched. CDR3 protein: CASRWDRDTGELFF. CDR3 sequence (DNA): TGTGCCAGTAGGTGGGACAGGGACACCGGGGAGCTGTTTTTT.

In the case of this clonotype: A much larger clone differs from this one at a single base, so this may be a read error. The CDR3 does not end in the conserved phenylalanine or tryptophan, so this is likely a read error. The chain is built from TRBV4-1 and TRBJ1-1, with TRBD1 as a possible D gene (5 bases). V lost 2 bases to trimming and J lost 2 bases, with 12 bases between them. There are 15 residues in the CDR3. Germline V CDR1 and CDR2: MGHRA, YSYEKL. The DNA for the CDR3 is TGCGCCAGCAGCCAACCGGGACGATCTAACACTGAAGCTTTCTCT. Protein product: CASSQPGRSNTEAFS.

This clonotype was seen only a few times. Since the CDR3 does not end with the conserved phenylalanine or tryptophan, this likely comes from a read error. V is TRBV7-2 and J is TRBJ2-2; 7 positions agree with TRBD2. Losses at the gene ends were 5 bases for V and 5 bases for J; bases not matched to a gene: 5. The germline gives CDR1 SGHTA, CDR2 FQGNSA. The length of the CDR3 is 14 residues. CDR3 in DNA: TGTGCCAGCAGCCAGGGTAGCGGGACCGGGGAGCTGTTTTCT. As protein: CASSQGSGTGELFS.

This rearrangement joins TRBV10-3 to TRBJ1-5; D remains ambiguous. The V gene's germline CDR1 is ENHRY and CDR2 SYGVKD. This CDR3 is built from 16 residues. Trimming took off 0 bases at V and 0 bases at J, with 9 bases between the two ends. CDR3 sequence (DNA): TGTGCCATCAGTGAGTCCATCTCTACTAGCAATCAGCCCCAGCATTTT. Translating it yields CAISESISTSNQPQHF.

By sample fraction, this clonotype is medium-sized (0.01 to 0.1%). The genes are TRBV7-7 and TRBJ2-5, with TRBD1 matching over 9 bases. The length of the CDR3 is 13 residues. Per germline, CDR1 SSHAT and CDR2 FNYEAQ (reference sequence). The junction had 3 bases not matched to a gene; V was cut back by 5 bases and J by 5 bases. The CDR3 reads CASSPDRGETQYF. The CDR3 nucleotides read TGTGCCAGCAGCCCGGACAGGGGCGAGACCCAGTACTTC.

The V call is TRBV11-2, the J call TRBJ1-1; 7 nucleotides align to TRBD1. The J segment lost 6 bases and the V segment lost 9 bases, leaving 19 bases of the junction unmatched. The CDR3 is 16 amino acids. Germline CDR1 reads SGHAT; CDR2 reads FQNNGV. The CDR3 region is CASRNRDSLTFAEAFF. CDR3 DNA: TGTGCCAGTCGGAACCGGGACAGCCTGACTTTCGCTGAAGCTTTCTTT.

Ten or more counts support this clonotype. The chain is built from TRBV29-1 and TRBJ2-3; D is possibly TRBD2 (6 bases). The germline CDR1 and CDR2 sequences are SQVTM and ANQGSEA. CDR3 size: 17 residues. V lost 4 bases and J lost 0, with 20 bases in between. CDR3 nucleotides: TGCAGCGTTGGATCCAGGTCGACTAGTGCTAGCACAGATACGCAGTATTTT. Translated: CSVGSRSTSASTDTQYF.

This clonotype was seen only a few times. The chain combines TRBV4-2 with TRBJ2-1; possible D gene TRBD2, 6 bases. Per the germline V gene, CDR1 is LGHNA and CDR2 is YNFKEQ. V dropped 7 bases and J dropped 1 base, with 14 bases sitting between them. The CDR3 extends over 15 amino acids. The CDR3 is CASTPRGESYNEQFF. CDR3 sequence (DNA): TGTGCCAGCACCCCCCGCGGGGAATCCTACAATGAGCAGTTCTTC.

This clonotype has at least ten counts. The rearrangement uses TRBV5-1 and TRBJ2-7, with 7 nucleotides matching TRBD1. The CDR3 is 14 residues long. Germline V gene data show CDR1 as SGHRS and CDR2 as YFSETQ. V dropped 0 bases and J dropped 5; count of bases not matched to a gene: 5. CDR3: CASSLGQGVNEQYF. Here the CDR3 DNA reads TGCGCCAGCAGCTTGGGACAGGGAGTGAACGAGCAGTACTTC.

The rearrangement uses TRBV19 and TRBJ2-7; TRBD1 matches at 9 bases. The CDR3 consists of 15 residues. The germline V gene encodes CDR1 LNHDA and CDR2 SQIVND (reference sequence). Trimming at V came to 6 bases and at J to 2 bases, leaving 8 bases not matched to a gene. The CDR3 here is CASRSPGTGTYEQYF. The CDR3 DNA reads TGTGCCAGTAGATCCCCGGGGACAGGGACCTACGAGCAGTACTTC.

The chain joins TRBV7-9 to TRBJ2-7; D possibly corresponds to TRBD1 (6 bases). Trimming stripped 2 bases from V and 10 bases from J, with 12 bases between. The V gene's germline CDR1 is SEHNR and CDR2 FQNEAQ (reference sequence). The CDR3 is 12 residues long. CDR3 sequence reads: CASSLPRTDQYF. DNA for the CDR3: TGTGCCAGCAGCTTACCCCGGACAGATCAGTACTTC. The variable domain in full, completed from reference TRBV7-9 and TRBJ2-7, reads DTGVSQNPRHKITKRGQNVTFRCDPISEHNRLYWYRQTLGQGPEFLTYFQNEAQLEKSRLLSDRFSAERPKGSFSTLEIQRTEQGDSAMYLCASSLPRTDQYFGPGTRLTVT.

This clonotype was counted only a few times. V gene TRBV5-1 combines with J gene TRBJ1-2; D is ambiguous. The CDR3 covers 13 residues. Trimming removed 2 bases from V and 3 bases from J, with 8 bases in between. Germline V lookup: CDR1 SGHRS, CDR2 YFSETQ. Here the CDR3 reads CASSLEGHYGYTF. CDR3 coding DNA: TGCGCCAGCAGCTTAGAAGGACACTATGGCTACACCTTC.

CDR3 nucleotides: TGCAGCGACTCGTCCGGAATGGGTGGCTACACCTTC. This codes for CSDSSGMGGYTF. The J gene is TRBJ1-2, the V gene TRBV29-1, with D unclear. Germline V gives CDR1 SQVTM, CDR2 ANQGSEA. Trimming removed 7 bases at V and 7 bases at J, with 16 bases between. The CDR3 runs 12 residues.

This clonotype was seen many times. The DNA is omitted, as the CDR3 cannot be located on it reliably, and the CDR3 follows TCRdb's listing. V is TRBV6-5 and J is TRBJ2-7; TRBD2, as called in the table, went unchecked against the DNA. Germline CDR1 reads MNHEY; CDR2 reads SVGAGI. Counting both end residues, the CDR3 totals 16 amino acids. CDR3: CASSSSPTGTIYEQYF.

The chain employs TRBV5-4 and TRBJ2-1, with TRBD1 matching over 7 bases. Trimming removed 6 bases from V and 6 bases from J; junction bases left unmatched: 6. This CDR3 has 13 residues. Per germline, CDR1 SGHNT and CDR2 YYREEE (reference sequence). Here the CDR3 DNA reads TGTGCCAGCACCATAGACAGGGCCAATGAGCAGTTCTTC. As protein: CASTIDRANEQFF. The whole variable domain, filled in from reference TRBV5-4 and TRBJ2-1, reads ETGVTQSPTHLIKTRGQQVTLRCSSQSGHNTVSWYQQALGQGPQFIFQYYREEENGRGNFPPRFSGLQFPNYSSELNVNALELDDSALYLCASTIDRANEQFFGPGTRLTVL.

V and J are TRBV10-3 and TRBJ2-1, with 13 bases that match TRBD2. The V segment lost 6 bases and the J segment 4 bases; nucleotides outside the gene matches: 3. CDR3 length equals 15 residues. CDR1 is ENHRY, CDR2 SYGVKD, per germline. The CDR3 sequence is CAIRGTSGKYNEQFF. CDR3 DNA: TGTGCCATCAGAGGGACTAGCGGGAAGTACAATGAGCAGTTCTTC.